This entry lists 26 T cell receptor beta chains sequenced from one sample in a study of blood T cell repertoires in COVID-19. Measured with immunoSEQ multiplex PCR; TCRdb has only the in-frame clones, and not every one. The sample carries roughly 430,000 clones, approximately 85% recorded once. Source material: PBMCs or T cells enriched from blood (not recorded which). These receptors all come from a woman between 35 and 50 years old with acute COVID-19.

The rearrangement joins TRBV11-3 to TRBJ1-6; D unclear. Per the germline V gene, CDR1 is SGHNT and CDR2 is YENEEA. V dropped 1 base and J dropped 0 bases, with 13 bases sitting between them. The CDR3 totals 18 residues. The CDR3 region is CASSLGAVGSSYNSPLHF. The DNA of the CDR3 is TGTGCCAGCAGCTTAGGGGCAGTCGGGAGCTCCTATAATTCACCCCTCCACTTT. Based on the CDR3 plus reference TRBV11-3 and TRBJ1-6, the full variable domain is EAGVVQSPRYKIIEKKQPVAFWCNPISGHNTLYWYLQNLGQGPELLIRYENEEAVDDSQLPKDRFSAERLKGVDSTLKIQPAELGDSAVYLCASSLGAVGSSYNSPLHFGNGTRLTVT.

This clone was observed a handful of times. The chain employs TRBV30 and TRBJ1-2; no definite D call. CDR1 GTSNPN and CDR2 SVGIG come from the germline V gene (reference sequence). V was trimmed by 8 bases and J by 5 bases, leaving 18 bases between them. The CDR3 extends over 13 amino acids. CDR3 region: CALDRESRYGYTF. CDR3 in DNA: TGTGCCCTCGACCGGGAGAGTCGGTATGGCTACACCTTC.

The chain joins TRBV23-1 to TRBJ2-6; D is uncertain. TRBV23-1 is an ORF, with its function uncertain. There are 16 residues in the CDR3. Trimming took off 0 bases at V and 0 bases at J, with 6 bases between the two ends. The CDR3 DNA follows: TGCGCCAGCAGTCAATCCCTAGTCTCTGGGGCCAACGTCCTGACTTTC. Its translation is CASSQSLVSGANVLTF.

The chain combines TRBV30 with TRBJ1-5; 7 positions agree with TRBD1. The V segment lost 2 bases and the J segment 1 base; nucleotides outside the gene matches: 11. CDR3 length: 17 amino acids. CDR1 GTSNPN and CDR2 SVGIG come from the germline V gene (reference sequence). This chain's CDR3 is CAWSPFDREGSNQPQHF. As DNA, the CDR3 is TGTGCCTGGAGTCCTTTCGACAGGGAAGGGAGCAATCAGCCCCAGCATTTT.

This chain joins TRBV29-1 and TRBJ1-1; D uncertain. The ends were cut back, 1 base at V and 2 bases at J, with 14 bases in the middle. This CDR3 is 15 amino acids long. Per germline, CDR1 SQVTM and CDR2 ANQGSEA. CDR3 in amino acids: CSVEGTYRGNTEAFF. The CDR3 DNA sequence: TGCAGCGTTGAAGGCACTTACCGGGGTAACACTGAAGCTTTCTTT.

The chain joins TRBV7-9 to TRBJ1-4; D gene uncertain. Germline V gene data show CDR1 as SEHNR and CDR2 as FQNEAQ (reference sequence). CDR3 length: 13 amino acids. V gave up 6 bases and J gave up 8 bases, with 13 bases separating them. CDR3 in DNA: TGTGCCAGCAGTCCAGCGGCCCTCGAAAAACTGTTTTTT. Protein sequence: CASSPAALEKLFF.

The chain couples TRBV14 to TRBJ2-1, with no clear D. Between the trimmed V and J ends, which lost 0 bases and 1 base, there was a span of 16 bases. Germline V gene data show CDR1 as SGHDN and CDR2 as FVKESK. CDR3 length equals 18 residues. Here the CDR3 reads CASSQDLRHPISYNEQFF. The CDR3 nucleotides read TGTGCCAGCAGCCAAGATCTTAGACACCCCATATCCTACAATGAGCAGTTCTTC.

The rearrangement uses TRBV2 and TRBJ1-3; 7 bases fit TRBD1. The CDR3 length is 15 residues. From germline, CDR1 is SNHLY and CDR2 FYNNEI. The junction had 8 bases not matched to a gene; V was cut back by 6 bases and J by 3 bases. In DNA, the CDR3 is TGTGCCAGCAGAAAACAGGGGTCGGATGGAAACACCATATATTTT. Translated: CASRKQGSDGNTIYF.

The chain is built from TRBV6-5 and TRBJ2-1; the match to TRBD1 covers 7 bases. Germline loops: CDR1 MNHEY, CDR2 SVGAGI. The trim removed 1 base at V and 5 bases at J, leaving 2 bases unmatched. The CDR3 runs to 14 residues. CDR3 bases: TGTGCCAGCAGTTACTTGGGGACAGACAATGAGCAGTTCTTC. It specifies CASSYLGTDNEQFF.

The J gene is TRBJ2-1, the V gene TRBV5-1; 8 bases line up with TRBD2. This CDR3 region has 15 residues. V trimming: 6 bases; J trimming: 4 bases; junction bases outside the gene matches: 9. Germline CDR1 and CDR2: SGHRS and YFSETQ. CDR3 protein: CASKLGGEPYNEQFF. DNA of the CDR3: TGCGCCAGCAAACTCGGGGGGGAGCCGTACAATGAGCAGTTCTTC.

On this clone itself: One junction end disagrees with the germline gene, perhaps due to a read error. The chain links TRBV6-1 to TRBJ1-1; a possible D gene is TRBD1 (6 bases). Germline V gene sequence: CDR1 MNHNS, CDR2 SASEGT. The CDR3 consists of 15 residues. The CDR3 reads CASREDRKAYTEAFF. Written as DNA, the CDR3 is TGTGCCAGCAGGGAAGACAGGAAAGCTTACACTGAAGCTTTCTTT.

The DNA for the CDR3 is TGTGCCAGCAGCTCCAGTGGGGGGTACAGCAATCAGCCCCAGCATTTT. Encoded protein: CASSSSGGYSNQPQHF. The chain carries TRBV7-8 and TRBJ1-5, with a weak D call TRBD1 (5 bases). Germline V gene data show CDR1 as SGHVS and CDR2 as FQNEAQ. V dropped 4 bases and J dropped 1 base, with 14 bases sitting between them. The CDR3 covers 16 residues.

Turning to this clone: This sample also contains other DNA sequences that code for the same CDR3. The CDR3 DNA reads TGTGCCAGCAGTTTGGCGGGCGGGACTGAAGCTTTCTTT. This codes for CASSLAGGTEAFF. This chain uses TRBV27 with TRBJ1-1; no clear D gene. CDR1 MNHEY and CDR2 SMNVEV come from the germline V gene (reference sequence). The CDR3 covers 13 residues. Between the trimmed V and J ends, which lost 3 bases and 5 bases, there was a span of 10 bases.

The chain uses TRBV5-1 and TRBJ2-3, with D possibly matching TRBD2 (6 bases). The CDR3 length is 14 residues. Trimming cost V 0 bases and J 5 bases, with 10 bases left between them. Per germline, CDR1 SGHRS and CDR2 YFSETQ. CDR3 coding DNA: TGCGCCAGCAGCTTGGTGGGGGGTCAAGATACGCAGTATTTT. Protein: CASSLVGGQDTQYF.

This rearrangement joins TRBV29-1 to TRBJ2-2; D unclear. Germline V gene sequence: CDR1 SQVTM, CDR2 ANQGSEA. The CDR3 covers 10 residues. Trimming pared 6 bases from V and 5 bases from J, leaving 4 bases between. The chain's CDR3 is CSVYTGELFF. The CDR3 bases are TGCAGCGTGTATACCGGGGAGCTGTTTTTT.

The CDR3 loop is CASSRNYLGSSYNEQFF. The CDR3 nucleotides are TGTGCCAGCAGCCGAAACTACTTAGGGAGCTCCTACAATGAGCAGTTCTTC. The genes are TRBV7-6 and TRBJ2-1; D perhaps matches TRBD2 (5 bases). The V gene's germline CDR1 is SGHVS and CDR2 FNYEAQ. Trimming took off 5 bases at V and 0 bases at J, with 17 bases between the two ends. There are 17 residues in the CDR3.

This chain uses TRBV30 with TRBJ2-1; the match to TRBD1 covers 10 bases. Trimming at V came to 8 bases and at J to 2 bases, leaving 3 bases not matched to a gene. Germline CDR1 and CDR2: GTSNPN and SVGIG (reference sequence). The CDR3 runs to 13 residues. This CDR3 reads CAGDRGTYNEQFF. The CDR3 region has the DNA TGTGCCGGGGACAGGGGTACCTACAATGAGCAGTTCTTC.

In regard to this clone: The sample has other DNA sequences that encode this CDR3 too. The J gene is TRBJ1-3, the V gene TRBV6-5; D not certain. Looked up from germline, CDR1 is MNHEY and CDR2 is SVGAGI. The germline V and J ends were trimmed by 2 bases and 1 base, with 6 bases remaining between them. The CDR3 runs to 14 residues. In DNA form, the CDR3 reads TGTGCCAGCAGTTACGGAGATTCTGGAAACACCATATATTTT. It yields the protein CASSYGDSGNTIYF.

This sequence joins TRBV30 and TRBJ2-2, with 9 bases that match TRBD1. The length of the CDR3 is 15 residues. The V gene end was trimmed by 5 bases and the J gene end by 0 bases; junction bases not matched to a gene: 4. Germline V gene data show CDR1 as GTSNPN and CDR2 as SVGIG (reference sequence). The CDR3 nucleotides are TGTGCCTGGGGGACAGGGCTATCGAACACCGGGGAGCTGTTTTTT. Translating it yields CAWGTGLSNTGELFF.

A single count supports this clone. The chain is built from TRBV2 and TRBJ1-1; tentative D call: TRBD1 (5 bases). Trimming took 3 bases from V and 1 from J, leaving 9 bases between them. The CDR3 length is 14 residues. CDR1 SNHLY and CDR2 FYNNEI come from the germline V gene. The CDR3 protein is CASSDRVTNTEAFF. The CDR3 DNA follows: TGTGCCAGCAGTGACAGGGTGACGAACACTGAAGCTTTCTTT.

The chain is built from TRBV12-3 or TRBV12-4 and TRBJ2-7; D gene unclear. This CDR3 is 13 amino acids long. Trimming took off 6 bases at V and 1 base at J, with 10 bases between the two ends. Here the CDR3 reads CASRPDLSYEQYF. CDR3 DNA sequence: TGTGCCAGCAGGCCCGACTTATCCTACGAGCAGTACTTC.

This sequence joins TRBV5-6 and TRBJ1-2; 7 positions agree with TRBD1. The germline V gene has CDR1 SGHDT and CDR2 YYEEEE. The V gene end was trimmed by 1 base and the J gene end by 6 bases; junction bases not matched to a gene: 6. The CDR3 has 14 residues. Here the CDR3 reads CASSLPRGFDGYTF. The CDR3 DNA sequence: TGTGCCAGCAGCTTGCCCAGGGGGTTCGATGGCTACACCTTC. Drawing the rest from reference TRBV5-6 and TRBJ1-2, the complete variable domain is DAGVTQSPTHLIKTRGQQVTLRCSPKSGHDTVSWYQQALGQGPQFIFQYYEEEERQRGNFPDRFSGHQFPNYSSELNVNALLLGDSALYLCASSLPRGFDGYTFGSGTRLTVV.

The J gene is TRBJ1-1, the V gene TRBV3-1 (or the pseudogene TRBV3-2); 7 bases are a match to TRBD1. J lost 5 bases, V lost 2 bases, and 2 bases had no gene match. Germline-derived CDR1 and CDR2 are LGHDT and YNNKEL (reference sequence). The CDR3 spans 13 residues. CDR3 residues: CASSQKQGTEAFF. The CDR3, as DNA: TGTGCCAGCAGCCAAAAACAGGGGACTGAAGCTTTCTTT.

The chain joins TRBV4-1 to TRBJ2-1; D is uncertain. Germline CDR1 MGHRA, CDR2 YSYEKL. V was clipped by 0 bases and J by 8 bases, with 14 bases between them. This CDR3 contains 15 residues. CDR3 residues: CASSQEFPGLDEQFF. CDR3 DNA sequence: TGCGCCAGCAGCCAAGAGTTTCCCGGTTTGGATGAGCAGTTCTTC.

The chain combines TRBV11-2 with TRBJ1-1; D perhaps matches TRBD1 (6 bases). This CDR3 spans 13 amino acids. Germline-derived CDR1 and CDR2 are SGHAT and FQNNGV. Trimming cost V 7 bases and J 7 bases, with 16 bases left between them. CDR3 region: CASTQSGQFEAFF. The CDR3 DNA reads as TGTGCCAGCACTCAGAGCGGACAGTTTGAAGCTTTCTTT.

V is TRBV20-1 and J is TRBJ2-7; the match to TRBD2 covers 14 bases. This CDR3 has 16 residues. Germline V CDR1 and CDR2: DFQATT, SNEGSKA (reference sequence). Trimming took 3 bases from V and 6 from J; bases not matched to a gene: 10. For the CDR3, the DNA is TGCAGTGCTAGTACGACTAGCGGGGGGGCAGTGCTCGAGCAGTACTTC. Protein: CSASTTSGGAVLEQYF.